A single sample gave rise to the 21 T cell receptor beta chains below, sequenced in a study of T-cell reconstitution after alpha-beta-depleted transplantation in children. For TCRbeta, the library was prepared with unique molecular identifiers. TCRdb analysed the PCR reads with MiXCR anew, one entry per CDR3 protein. The table shows approximately 640,000 distinct CDR3 sequences, with around a sixth occurring only once. The starting material was PBMCs from the stem cell graft donor, obtained from the stem cell graft. These receptor sequences come from a human donor who donated a stem cell graft to a child with acute myeloid leukemia.

This clonotype was recorded a few times. This rearrangement joins TRBV29-1 to TRBJ1-6; D uncertain. The CDR3 is made up of 12 amino acids. V lost 6 bases and J 11 bases, leaving 14 bases between the germline ends. CDR1 is SQVTM, CDR2 ANQGSEA, per germline. The CDR3 protein is CSVGRYGPPLHF. The DNA of the CDR3 is TGCAGCGTAGGGAGATATGGGCCACCCCTCCACTTT.

In its sample, this clonotype was seen many times. This chain's CDR3 is CAISESDVEQFF. CDR3 sequence (DNA): TGTGCCATCAGTGAGTCAGATGTTGAGCAGTTCTTC. The rearrangement joins TRBV10-3 to TRBJ2-1; D not resolved. The CDR3 has 12 amino acids. The V gene's germline CDR1 is ENHRY and CDR2 SYGVKD. V lost 0 bases and J lost 9, with 6 bases in between.

This clonotype was seen ten or more times. The CDR3 region is CSAVPGRDYEQYV. The DNA for the CDR3 is TGCAGTGCTGTCCCGGGACGGGACTACGAGCAGTACGTC. The rearrangement links TRBV20-1 to TRBJ2-7, with D perhaps matching TRBD1 or TRBD2 (5 bases each). The CDR3 loop spans 13 amino acids. The V gene's germline CDR1 is DFQATT and CDR2 SNEGSKA (reference sequence). With 5 bases removed from V and 3 bases from J, the gap between germline ends came to 14 bases.

This clonotype was seen a few times. As DNA, the CDR3 is TGTGCCAGCAGCTTCTCAGGGGCGGTCGCGAATGAGCAGTTCTTC. Translating it yields CASSFSGAVANEQFF. The chain combines TRBV7-8 with TRBJ2-1; D is possibly TRBD1 (6 bases). The CDR3 length is 15 residues. V was trimmed by 3 bases and J by 7 bases, leaving 16 bases between them. In germline, CDR1 is SGHVS, CDR2 FQNEAQ.

Turning to this clonotype: At one end the junction does not follow the germline gene, possibly because of a read error. The V and J genes are TRBV10-3 and TRBJ2-7; TRBD2 matches at 7 bases. CDR3 length equals 12 residues. Per the germline V gene, CDR1 is ENHRY and CDR2 is SYGVKD. For the CDR3, the DNA is TGTGCCATCAGTGAGTCGGGAGGGCAGGCGAGCTTC. Encoded protein: CAISESGGQASF.

The sample holds many counts of this clonotype. The chain joins TRBV20-1 to TRBJ2-5; D perhaps matches TRBD2 (6 bases). This CDR3 is 13 amino acids long. V lost 6 bases to trimming and J lost 4 bases, with 15 bases between them. The germline CDR1 and CDR2 sequences are DFQATT and SNEGSKA (reference sequence). The CDR3: CSAIRRGPETQYF. The CDR3 region has the DNA TGCAGTGCCATCCGGAGGGGACCAGAGACCCAGTACTTC.

This clonotype turned up a few times. The chain joins TRBV12-3 or TRBV12-4 to TRBJ2-5; 7 positions agree with TRBD1. The CDR3 loop spans 12 amino acids. Losses at the gene ends were 8 bases for V and 7 bases for J; bases not matched to a gene: 7. The CDR3 sequence: CASGTAAGTQYF. DNA for the CDR3: TGTGCCAGCGGGACAGCCGCCGGGACCCAGTACTTC.

This chain connects TRBV25-1 to TRBJ2-1, with 8 bases that match TRBD1. Germline CDR1 MGHDK, CDR2 SYGVNS. The CDR3 is made up of 16 amino acids. V shed 7 bases and J 7 bases; nucleotides not matched to a gene: 15. CDR3 loop: CASTQNLGQVGNEQFF. Here the CDR3 DNA reads TGTGCCAGCACTCAAAACCTGGGACAGGTGGGGAATGAGCAGTTCTTC.

This clonotype came up a few times. The chain couples TRBV5-1 to TRBJ2-1, with D uncertain. The V and J ends lost 3 bases and 1 base respectively, with 8 bases between them. Germline assignment: CDR1 SGHRS and CDR2 YFSETQ. The CDR3 totals 14 residues. DNA for the CDR3: TGCGCCAGCAGCTGGCAGGATTCCTACAATGAGCAGTTCTTC. It is translated as CASSWQDSYNEQFF. Complete variable domain (other parts from reference TRBV5-1 and TRBJ2-1): KAGVTQTPRYLIKTRGQQVTLSCSPISGHRSVSWYQQTPGQGLQFLFEYFSETQRNKGNFPGRFSGRQFSNSRSEMNVSTLELGDSALYLCASSWQDSYNEQFFGPGTRLTVL.

This clonotype was counted only a few times. The chain links TRBV6-1 to TRBJ1-1, with a weak D call TRBD1 (6 bases). Between the trimmed V and J ends, which lost 6 bases and 0 bases, there was a span of 14 bases. Germline assignment: CDR1 MNHNS and CDR2 SASEGT. This CDR3 spans 15 amino acids. Written as DNA, the CDR3 is TGTGCCAGCAGCCCAGGACAGTTACTGAACACTGAAGCTTTCTTT. Protein: CASSPGQLLNTEAFF.

The CDR3 protein is CASSGWRLNTGELFF. The CDR3 DNA follows: TGTGCCAGCAGTGGGTGGCGGCTGAACACCGGGGAGCTGTTTTTT. The chain is built from TRBV27 and TRBJ2-2, with D hard to call. Germline values: CDR1 MNHEY, CDR2 SMNVEV (reference sequence). The CDR3 is 15 residues long. V lost 5 bases and J 1 base, leaving 11 bases between the germline ends.

This chain connects TRBV12-3 or TRBV12-4 to TRBJ1-5; TRBD1 is a possible D gene (6 bases). The CDR3 spans 13 residues. Trimming stripped 5 bases from V and 11 bases from J, with 16 bases between. The CDR3 sequence is CASSPLGHWSQHF. In DNA, the CDR3 is TGTGCCAGCAGTCCACTGGGACATTGGTCCCAGCATTTT.

In its sample, this clonotype was seen a few times. The rearrangement links TRBV25-1 to TRBJ1-4, with 8 bases fitting TRBD1. This CDR3 has 13 residues. CDR1 is MGHDK and CDR2 is SYGVNS in the germline V gene. V dropped 2 bases and J dropped 10; count of bases not matched to a gene: 3. CDR3 amino acids: CASSERQGLKLFF. The CDR3 bases are TGTGCCAGCAGTGAAAGACAGGGGCTAAAACTGTTTTTT.

CDR3: CSARQGAAEAFF. Here the CDR3 DNA reads TGCAGTGCTAGACAGGGGGCGGCTGAAGCTTTCTTT. The J gene is TRBJ1-1, the V gene TRBV20-1, with 8 bases aligning to TRBD1. J gave up 6 bases and V 2 bases, and 2 bases lay outside the gene matches. The CDR3 extends over 12 amino acids. Germline V gene lookup returns CDR1 DFQATT and CDR2 SNEGSKA (reference sequence).

V and J are TRBV20-1 and TRBJ1-3, with D perhaps TRBD1 (5 bases). Germline V gives CDR1 DFQATT, CDR2 SNEGSKA (reference sequence). V dropped 6 bases and J dropped 7 bases, with 10 bases sitting between them. The CDR3 extends over 11 amino acids. Here the CDR3 DNA reads TGCAGTGCCAGGTGGGGGAACACCATATATTTT. Translating it yields CSARWGNTIYF.

This clonotype has a count of ten or more. This chain connects TRBV12-3 or TRBV12-4 to TRBJ1-1; 9 nucleotides line up with TRBD1. V gave up 11 bases and J gave up 6 bases; unmatched junction bases: 7. This CDR3 has 12 amino acids. CDR3 sequence: CALTGGFAEAFF. CDR3 bases: TGTGCCTTGACAGGGGGTTTCGCTGAAGCTTTCTTT.

CDR3 residues: CSADRRTTGELFF. The CDR3 coding sequence is TGCAGTGCTGACCGACGGACGACCGGGGAGCTGTTTTTT. The rearrangement joins TRBV20-1 to TRBJ2-2; no reliable D call. V lost 5 bases and J lost 5, with 12 bases in between. Germline CDR1 DFQATT, CDR2 SNEGSKA (reference sequence). The CDR3 runs 13 residues.

This chain connects TRBV6-5 to TRBJ2-7, with 10 bases identical to TRBD1. Germline-derived CDR1 and CDR2 are MNHEY and SVGAGI. The length of the CDR3 is 14 residues. J gave up 5 bases and V 5 bases, and 6 bases lay outside the gene matches. The CDR3 region has the DNA TGTGCCAGCAGTAACCGGGACAGGGGCCACGAGCAGTACTTC. This translates into CASSNRDRGHEQYF.

This clonotype was observed at least ten times. The chain joins TRBV7-9 to TRBJ2-1, with D unclear. The CDR3 spans 12 residues. CDR1 SEHNR and CDR2 FQNEAQ come from the germline V gene (reference sequence). Trimming cost V 3 bases and J 9 bases, with 9 bases left between them. In DNA form, the CDR3 reads TGTGCCAGCAGCTTGTCGGCGCGTGAGCAGTTCTTC. This sequence encodes CASSLSAREQFF.

V gene TRBV7-9 combines with J gene TRBJ2-7; no reliable D call. The V gene's germline CDR1 is SEHNR and CDR2 FQNEAQ (reference sequence). CDR3 length: 15 residues. V was pared by 1 base and J by 7 bases, with 17 bases between. CDR3 sequence reads: CASSLGVVGPGEQYV. In DNA form, the CDR3 reads TGTGCCAGCAGCTTAGGAGTCGTCGGCCCTGGTGAGCAGTACGTC.

This clonotype was observed a handful of times. The rearrangement joins TRBV7-2 to TRBJ2-3; 9 bases line up with TRBD1. CDR1 and CDR2 (germline): SGHTA, FQGNSA. The CDR3 covers 16 residues. J gave up 4 bases and V 5 bases, and 10 bases lay outside the gene matches. The DNA for the CDR3 is TGTGCCAGCAGCCAACTCCCGGGACAGGGCGCAGATACGCAGTATTTT. Its translation: CASSQLPGQGADTQYF.